The T cell receptor (beta chain) under discussion was sequenced for a study of T cells and copy number aberrations in small-cell lung cancer (dated by TCRdb to about 2021). Study-level background: To relate T cell metrics to mutations and copy number aberrations, the same tumor regions underwent both TCR repertoire sequencing and whole-exome sequencing. Tumor TCR data existed for over 16 patients, and about 15 patients had TCR data from both tumor tissue and normal tissue. Broad study findings and their caveats: Tumors had lower T-cell density, richness and clonality than adjacent lung tissue, but the difference in density was not significant. A small sample size, resulting from surgical resection being uncommon in small-cell lung cancer, limited the study, and the findings need validation. All specimens consisted of formalin-fixed paraffin-embedded tissue, which is known to introduce sequencing artifacts.

The donors were limited-stage small-cell lung cancer patients who had surgical resection in Hangzhou, China, between the late 2000s and the early 2020s. All donors were treated with upfront surgery without preoperative chemotherapy or radiotherapy, and immunotherapy was not given to any donor before or after surgery. All 20 or so patients in the sequenced cohort were smokers or heavy second-hand smokers. Adjacent normal lung was collected at least 2 cm from the tumor margin and was morphologically confirmed by two pathologists to be free of malignant cells. To characterize heterogeneity of the T cell repertoire, the study applied multi-region TCR-beta sequencing to resected limited-stage small-cell lung cancers and to tumor-adjacent lung tissue. Genomic DNA was extracted from FFPE tissue using the AllPrep DNA/RNA FFPE Kit (Qiagen). The immunoSEQ hsTCRB Kit was used with multiplexed V- and J-gene primers to amplify TCR-beta CDR3 regions from genomic DNA. Unique DNA barcodes were added in a second PCR, and the samples were pooled together with one negative control and one positive control. Sequencing of the pooled TCR-beta libraries was performed on an Illumina MiSeq using a 150-cycle paired-end protocol. The source study handled its data this way. Raw sequencing data were processed by Adaptive Biotechnologies into a report containing normalized, annotated TCR-beta repertoires. To compute T-cell density, TCR-beta templates were normalized to usable DNA, with usable DNA estimated through amplification of housekeeping genes. Clonality was defined as 1 minus Pielou's evenness, while richness was a count of unique rearrangements. TCRdb took over this immuneACCESS table, retaining in-frame rearrangements with V and J assigned. Such tables are incomplete; in checked studies, under half of the missing clones stem from an unresolved V gene, and the remainder is unexplained. V and J calls plus clone size are reproduced from that table; the DNA served to infer D and trimming. Recorded for this sample are some 7,000 clones; about 72% of them occurred a single time. The top ten clones comprise about 9.5% of the sample.

The CDR3 contains 14 residues, cysteine and phenylalanine counted. Solely the CDR3 DNA is kept, with 42 bases framed from the first base. Germline trimming amounts to 4 bases on V and 7 bases on J, with 10 as the count of junction bases outside the gene matches. Via the germline V gene, CDR1 is SGHRS and CDR2 YFSETQ. About this clone: It lacks a known antigen. No base quality values were provided; no much bigger clone lies one nucleotide off.

Sequenced sample: normal tissue next to the tumor. The rearrangement joined TRBV5-1 to TRBJ1-2; 7 of the junction bases match TRBD1. The receptor comes from a woman between 65 and 79 years old with small cell lung cancer. Some clones in this sample may be carry-over from other donors' samples. The CDR3 loop reads CASSPSTGVSGYTF. The DNA sequence is as follows: TGCGCCAGCAGCCCGAGTACAGGGGTGAGTGGCTACACCTTC.